The text below deals with one T cell receptor (beta chain). These data originate in a study of T-cell reconstitution after alpha-beta-depleted transplantation in children. The TCRbeta library was prepared with unique molecular identifiers. A single record per CDR3 protein comes from TCRdb applying MiXCR to the PCR reads. The table shows about 600,000 distinct CDR3 sequences, with under 25% occurring only once. Trimming cost V 4 bases and J 5 bases, with 14 bases left between them. This CDR3 comprises 14 residues. Germline values: CDR1 SGHVS, CDR2 FQNEAQ. Specimen: PBMCs, mostly from graft donor cells, collected 360 days after TCRalphabeta/CD19-depleted stem cell transplant. V is TRBV7-8 and J is TRBJ2-5; D call uncertain. The sequence was collected from a boy in the first two years of life who had a stem cell transplant for acute myeloid leukemia, so the T cells may come from the graft donor. Here the CDR3 DNA reads TGTGCCAGCAGCTCGGACCCTACGAGGGAGACCCAGTACTTC. As protein: CASSSDPTRETQYF.